A single sample is the source of the 20 T cell receptor beta chains below, sequenced in a study of tumor-infiltrating lymphocytes in localized non-small cell lung cancer. Method: immunoSEQ multiplex PCR; TCRdb's copy keeps in-frame clones and lacks some. This sample yields 24,000 or so clones, of which approximately 71% are seen a single time; roughly 15% belongs to the top ten. Source material: lung tumor tissue. All receptors derive from a human donor with non-small cell lung cancer.

The chain uses TRBV28 and TRBJ1-4, with D possibly TRBD1 on 5 matching bases. This CDR3 contains 15 residues. Germline V gene lookup returns CDR1 MDHEN and CDR2 SYDVKM. V lost 3 bases and J 4 bases, leaving 12 bases between the germline ends. CDR3 in amino acids: CASSFSREINEKLFF. In DNA, the CDR3 is TGTGCCAGCAGTTTCTCCAGGGAAATTAATGAAAAACTGTTTTTT. Supplemented by reference TRBV28 and TRBJ1-4, the full variable domain reads DVKVTQSSRYLVKRTGEKVFLECVQDMDHENMFWYRQDPGLGLRLIYFSYDVKMKEKGDIPEGYSVSREKKERFSLILESASTNQTSMYLCASSFSREINEKLFFGSGTQLSVL.

This rearrangement joins TRBV18 to TRBJ2-7, with D perhaps assigned TRBD1 or TRBD2 (5 bases each). Germline-derived CDR1 and CDR2 are KGHSH and LQKENI. The CDR3 covers 16 residues. The V end lost 2 bases, the J end lost 0 bases, and 14 bases lay between the germline ends. The CDR3 DNA is TGTGCCAGCTCACCAGCCAGGCTCGGGACCTCCTACGAGCAGTACTTC. Amino acid sequence: CASSPARLGTSYEQYF.

The rearrangement links TRBV2 to TRBJ2-1; 8 bases match TRBD1. J lost 5 bases, V lost 4 bases, and 7 bases had no gene match. CDR1 and CDR2 (germline): SNHLY, FYNNEI. The CDR3 sequence is 15 residues long. The CDR3 DNA sequence: TGTGCCAGCAGTGTGGAGGGGACAGGACACAATGAGCAGTTCTTC. Translated: CASSVEGTGHNEQFF.

The rearrangement links TRBV7-9 to TRBJ2-7, with D possibly being TRBD1 (5 bases). Trimming removed 3 bases from V and 3 bases from J, with 9 bases in between. The CDR3 consists of 13 residues. CDR1 and CDR2 from the germline V gene are SEHNR and FQNEAQ (reference sequence). The chain's CDR3 is CASSLAGNYEQYF. The CDR3 DNA is TGTGCCAGCAGCTTGGCAGGGAACTACGAGCAGTACTTC. Full variable domain (missing parts from reference TRBV7-9 and TRBJ2-7): DTGVSQNPRHKITKRGQNVTFRCDPISEHNRLYWYRQTLGQGPEFLTYFQNEAQLEKSRLLSDRFSAERPKGSFSTLEIQRTEQGDSAMYLCASSLAGNYEQYFGPGTRLTVT.

The chain uses TRBV5-1 and TRBJ2-5; the D gene could be TRBD1 or TRBD2 (5 bases each). CDR3 length equals 14 residues. Germline CDR1 and CDR2: SGHRS and YFSETQ. The germline V and J ends were trimmed by 3 bases and 4 bases, with 13 bases remaining between them. The CDR3 reads CASSSGFGGETQYF. CDR3 DNA: TGCGCCAGCAGCTCGGGATTTGGGGGAGAGACCCAGTACTTC. Based on the CDR3 plus reference TRBV5-1 and TRBJ2-5, the full variable domain is KAGVTQTPRYLIKTRGQQVTLSCSPISGHRSVSWYQQTPGQGLQFLFEYFSETQRNKGNFPGRFSGRQFSNSRSEMNVSTLELGDSALYLCASSSGFGGETQYFGPGTRLLVL.

The rearrangement links TRBV15 to TRBJ2-3; 7 positions agree with TRBD2. This CDR3 has 19 amino acids. Trimming removed 1 base from V and 0 bases from J; junction bases left unmatched: 13. Germline V gene sequence: CDR1 LNHNV, CDR2 YYDKDF (reference sequence). For the CDR3, the DNA is TGTGCCACCAGCAGAGGGGCTAGCGGAAGTGCCTTTAGCACAGATACGCAGTATTTT. Encoded protein: CATSRGASGSAFSTDTQYF.

The chain recombines TRBV4-1 with TRBJ1-2; unclear D gene. CDR1 is MGHRA and CDR2 is YSYEKL in the germline V gene. Between the trimmed V and J ends, which lost 0 bases and 2 bases, there was a span of 10 bases. This CDR3 comprises 15 residues. CDR3: CASSQDLGGNYGYTF. The CDR3 DNA follows: TGCGCCAGCAGCCAAGATTTGGGCGGAAACTATGGCTACACCTTC.

The rearrangement links TRBV4-3 to TRBJ2-7; D assignment may be TRBD1 or TRBD2 (5 bases each). Trimming took 0 bases from V and 3 from J, leaving 12 bases between them. Germline values: CDR1 LGHNA, CDR2 YSLEER. The CDR3 runs 15 residues. CDR3 sequence (DNA): TGCGCCAGCAGCCAAGATCGGGTGGGGGTCTACGAGCAGTACTTC. Protein product: CASSQDRVGVYEQYF.

The genes are TRBV5-1 and TRBJ1-2; no clear D. The CDR3 is made up of 15 amino acids. V gave up 4 bases and J gave up 8 bases, with 21 bases separating them. Germline assignment: CDR1 SGHRS and CDR2 YFSETQ. CDR3 in DNA: TGCGCCAGCAGCCCGCGATCCGATTTCCCCTCGGGCTACACCTTC. It translates to CASSPRSDFPSGYTF. The variable domain in full, with the rest retrieved from reference TRBV5-1 and TRBJ1-2, is KAGVTQTPRYLIKTRGQQVTLSCSPISGHRSVSWYQQTPGQGLQFLFEYFSETQRNKGNFPGRFSGRQFSNSRSEMNVSTLELGDSALYLCASSPRSDFPSGYTFGSGTRLTVV.

J is TRBJ2-2 and V is TRBV6-5; 8 nucleotides align to TRBD2. Per the germline V gene, CDR1 is MNHEY and CDR2 is SVGAGI. V dropped 4 bases and J dropped 3; count of bases not matched to a gene: 7. This CDR3 spans 16 amino acids. CDR3 protein: CASSSGGSGYTGELFF. CDR3 DNA: TGTGCCAGCAGTTCGGGGGGGAGCGGGTACACCGGGGAGCTGTTTTTT.

The gene calls are TRBV30 and TRBJ2-5; a possible D gene is TRBD1 (5 bases). Trimming took off 0 bases at V and 2 bases at J, with 10 bases between the two ends. The CDR3 totals 14 residues. Germline V gives CDR1 GTSNPN, CDR2 SVGIG (reference sequence). The CDR3 nucleotides read TGTGCCTGGAGTGTACCAGGGAAGCAAGAGACCCAGTACTTC. It translates to CAWSVPGKQETQYF.

This clone appeared a single time. The rearrangement links TRBV9 to TRBJ2-3; no clear D gene. The CDR3 has 14 residues. Trimming took off 0 bases at V and 0 bases at J, with 5 bases between the two ends. Germline V lookup: CDR1 SGDLS, CDR2 YYNGEE. The CDR3 coding sequence is TGTGCCAGCAGCGTAGGGTCTAGCACAGATACGCAGTATTTT. Amino acid sequence: CASSVGSSTDTQYF.

This clone was detected a few times. CDR3 amino acids: CASSPYGPSEAFF. The CDR3 DNA is TGTGCCAGCAGCCCCTACGGACCTTCTGAAGCTTTCTTT. V is TRBV7-3 and J is TRBJ1-1; D remains unclear. Looked up from germline, CDR1 is SGHTA and CDR2 is FQGTGA. Deletions cut 5 bases from V and 6 bases from J, with 13 bases between. The CDR3 is 13 amino acids.

This clone was seen only a few times. The genes are TRBV7-2 and TRBJ1-5, with D possibly matching TRBD1 (5 bases). In germline, CDR1 is SGHTA, CDR2 FQGNSA. V shed 2 bases and J shed 1 base, with 12 bases lying between them. There are 16 residues in the CDR3. The CDR3 protein is CASSLHGADSNQPQHF. The CDR3 region has the DNA TGTGCCAGCAGCTTACACGGGGCGGACAGCAATCAGCCCCAGCATTTT.

The rearrangement joins TRBV5-1 to TRBJ2-5; 8 nucleotides line up with TRBD2. Germline-derived CDR1 and CDR2 are SGHRS and YFSETQ. This CDR3 is 14 amino acids long. The V gene end was trimmed by 3 bases and the J gene end by 4 bases; junction bases not matched to a gene: 5. The CDR3 DNA follows: TGCGCCAGCAGCTGGCTAGCGGGCGGAGAGACCCAGTACTTC. Translation gives CASSWLAGGETQYF.

V is TRBV11-1 and J is TRBJ2-1; 10 bases fit TRBD2. Germline V lookup: CDR1 SGHAT, CDR2 FQDESV (reference sequence). This CDR3 comprises 14 residues. After removal of 7 bases from V and 6 bases from J, the junction contained 6 bases not matched to a gene. The CDR3 region is CASNLAGAGNEQFF. The DNA for the CDR3 is TGTGCCAGCAACCTAGCGGGAGCGGGCAATGAGCAGTTCTTC.

This chain joins TRBV6-5 and TRBJ2-3; no definite D call. The length of the CDR3 is 14 residues. The germline gives CDR1 MNHEY, CDR2 SVGAGI. V lost 2 bases and J lost 2, with 8 bases in between. CDR3 nucleotides: TGTGCCAGCAGTTACGAGGCGCCCACAGATACGCAGTATTTT. It is translated as CASSYEAPTDTQYF.

The gene calls are TRBV5-4 and TRBJ2-1; maybe TRBD2 (6 bases). The CDR3 runs to 16 residues. Germline V gives CDR1 SGHNT, CDR2 YYREEE (reference sequence). Trimming removed 0 bases at V and 3 bases at J, with 13 bases between. CDR3: CASSLDSGRHYNEQFF. In DNA form, the CDR3 reads TGTGCCAGCAGCTTGGACAGTGGGAGGCACTACAATGAGCAGTTCTTC.

The table lists this clone with a few counts. V and J are TRBV18 and TRBJ2-5, with D unresolved. V was shortened by 2 bases and J by 1 base, with 5 bases between the two germline ends. Germline V gene sequence: CDR1 KGHSH, CDR2 LQKENI. This CDR3 region has 13 residues. CDR3 region: CASSPGIQETQYF. CDR3 bases: TGTGCCAGCTCACCAGGAATCCAAGAGACCCAGTACTTC.

The chain uses TRBV2 and TRBJ2-7; 14 nucleotides agree with TRBD2. Germline CDR1 reads SNHLY; CDR2 reads FYNNEI. The CDR3 length is 15 residues. The V and J ends lost 4 bases and 5 bases, in that order; junction bases with no gene match: 4. The CDR3 spells CASSVTGLAGDEQYF. In DNA, the CDR3 is TGTGCCAGCAGTGTTACGGGACTAGCGGGAGACGAGCAGTACTTC.